This T cell receptor beta chain was obtained from a study of shared clonotypes between healthy human individuals. Looked up from germline, CDR1 is SGHDT and CDR2 is YYEEEE. With V trimmed by 2 bases and J by 3 bases, 3 bases remained unmatched. The CDR3 is 15 residues long. CD45RO-negative, CCR7-positively selected cells formed the naive CD8 fraction, excluding terminally differentiated effector memory CD45RA+ cells. Assay used: immunoSEQ multiplex PCR; TCRdb lists only in-frame clones, some missing. The sample records some 2,000,000 clones, roughly 94% being singletons. This clonotype was obtained from a man younger than 30 in good health. The sequenced sample consisted of naive CD8+ T cells sorted from blood. The rearrangement uses TRBV5-6 and TRBJ2-2; TRBD2 agrees at 8 bases. Here the CDR3 reads CASSFGLADTGELFF. The CDR3 nucleotides read TGTGCCAGCAGCTTTGGACTAGCAGACACCGGGGAGCTGTTTTTT.